One and the same sample provided the 7 T cell receptor beta chains below, sequenced in a study of shared clonotypes between healthy human individuals. Terminally differentiated effector memory CD45RA+ cells were left out of the naive CD8 fraction, which was CD45RO-negative and positively selected for CCR7. Clones were read by immunoSEQ multiplex PCR, and TCRdb kept only the in-frame ones, dropping some. The data contain about 2.1 million clones, under 95% of them singletons. Sample: naive CD8+ T cells from PBMCs. Every receptor here comes from a man aged 18 to 29 in good health. Some clones in this sample may be carry-over from other donors' samples.

The chain uses TRBV6-6 and TRBJ2-1, with D maybe TRBD1 (6 bases). Trimming removed 2 bases at V and 7 bases at J, with 18 bases between. There are 16 residues in the CDR3. Germline values: CDR1 MNHNY, CDR2 SVGAGI (reference sequence). CDR3 amino acids: CASSYMGTPNGNEQFF. The CDR3 DNA sequence: TGTGCCAGCAGTTACATGGGGACACCTAACGGAAATGAGCAGTTCTTC.

This chain joins TRBV7-9 and TRBJ2-5; no clear D. The CDR3 is 16 amino acids. The germline V gene has CDR1 SEHNR and CDR2 FQNEAQ (reference sequence). The V and J ends lost 1 base and 5 bases respectively, with 17 bases between them. CDR3 nucleotide sequence: TGTGCCAGCAGCTTAGTCTCAGAGATCTCCCAGGAGACCCAGTACTTC. This translates into CASSLVSEISQETQYF.

The sample holds one count of this clone. V and J are TRBV6-1 and TRBJ2-7, with D unclear. V shed 2 bases and J shed 2 bases, with 7 bases lying between them. The CDR3 loop spans 13 amino acids. Germline V lookup: CDR1 MNHNS, CDR2 SASEGT. The CDR3 here is CASSETVAYEQYF. CDR3 nucleotides: TGTGCCAGCAGTGAAACCGTGGCCTACGAGCAGTACTTC.

The rearrangement uses TRBV27 and TRBJ2-7; possibly TRBD2 for D (6 bases). The CDR3 is 13 residues long. The V gene's germline CDR1 is MNHEY and CDR2 SMNVEV (reference sequence). V lost 5 bases to trimming and J lost 0 bases, with 8 bases between them. The CDR3 DNA reads TGTGCCAGCAGTCTAGCGCTCTCCTACGAGCAGTACTTC. This translates into CASSLALSYEQYF.

The rearrangement joins TRBV7-9 to TRBJ2-2; D remains unclear. This CDR3 has 14 residues. Germline lookup yields CDR1 SEHNR and CDR2 FQNEAQ (reference sequence). The V end was cut by 5 bases, the J end by 6 bases, with 13 bases between. The CDR3 loop is CASSPVHFPGELFF. DNA for the CDR3: TGTGCCAGCAGCCCAGTCCATTTTCCCGGGGAGCTGTTTTTT.

About this clone: At the DNA level, this CDR3 is encoded by other sequences in the same sample as well. The J gene is TRBJ2-7, the V gene TRBV27; tentative D call: TRBD2 (6 bases). This CDR3 spans 13 amino acids. CDR1 and CDR2 (germline): MNHEY, SMNVEV (reference sequence). The V gene lost 5 bases and the J gene lost 0 bases, with 8 bases spanning the gap. CDR3 nucleotides: TGTGCCAGCAGTCGGGGGAGCTCCTACGAGCAGTACTTC. This codes for CASSRGSSYEQYF.

The chain combines TRBV27 with TRBJ2-7, with a possible D match to TRBD1 (5 bases). Trimming stripped 6 bases from V and 0 bases from J, with 9 bases between. This CDR3 spans 13 amino acids. In germline, CDR1 is MNHEY, CDR2 SMNVEV (reference sequence). The CDR3 sequence is CASRNRISYEQYF. The CDR3 DNA follows: TGTGCCAGCAGGAACAGGATCTCCTACGAGCAGTACTTC.